The 4 T cell receptor beta chains below come from one sample, sequenced in a study of control samples from healthy donors and cancer patients. Data came from immunoSEQ multiplex PCR; TCRdb stores just in-frame clones and leaves some out. This sample has some 28,000 clones, with roughly 78% found just once. Sequencing was carried out using PBMCs. The receptors come from a man in his 60s with head and neck cancer.

The chain recombines TRBV30 with TRBJ2-3, with 10 bases identical to TRBD2. The CDR3 totals 14 residues. CDR1 is GTSNPN and CDR2 is SVGIG in the germline V gene (reference sequence). With V trimmed by 2 bases and J by 3 bases, 2 bases remained unmatched. CDR3 region: CAWSSSGRTDTQYF. CDR3 nucleotide sequence: TGTGCCTGGAGTTCTAGCGGGAGAACAGATACGCAGTATTTT.

About this clone: The junction shows a germline mismatch at one end, possibly a read error. This chain connects TRBV29-1 to TRBJ2-7; 9 bases map to TRBD1. The length of the CDR3 is 11 residues. Germline V gene lookup returns CDR1 SQVTM and CDR2 ANQGSEA. The CDR3 loop is CSAISGQGTLF. In DNA, the CDR3 is TGCAGCGCCATTTCGGGACAGGGAACCCTCTTC.

The chain joins TRBV5-1 to TRBJ2-1; 7 positions agree with TRBD2. The CDR3 runs to 15 residues. Germline V gene sequence: CDR1 SGHRS, CDR2 YFSETQ. Losses at the gene ends were 0 bases for V and 4 bases for J; bases not matched to a gene: 4. The chain's CDR3 is CASSLDLAEYNEQFF. In DNA form, the CDR3 reads TGCGCCAGCAGCTTGGATCTAGCGGAGTACAATGAGCAGTTCTTC.

The chain combines TRBV2 with TRBJ2-7, with D perhaps TRBD1 (5 bases). The CDR3 sequence is 16 residues long. The germline V gene encodes CDR1 SNHLY and CDR2 FYNNEI. Trimming removed 2 bases from V and 2 bases from J, with 16 bases in between. CDR3 protein: CASSEISDKRAYEQYF. CDR3 in DNA: TGTGCCAGCAGTGAAATATCGGACAAAAGAGCCTACGAGCAGTACTTC.